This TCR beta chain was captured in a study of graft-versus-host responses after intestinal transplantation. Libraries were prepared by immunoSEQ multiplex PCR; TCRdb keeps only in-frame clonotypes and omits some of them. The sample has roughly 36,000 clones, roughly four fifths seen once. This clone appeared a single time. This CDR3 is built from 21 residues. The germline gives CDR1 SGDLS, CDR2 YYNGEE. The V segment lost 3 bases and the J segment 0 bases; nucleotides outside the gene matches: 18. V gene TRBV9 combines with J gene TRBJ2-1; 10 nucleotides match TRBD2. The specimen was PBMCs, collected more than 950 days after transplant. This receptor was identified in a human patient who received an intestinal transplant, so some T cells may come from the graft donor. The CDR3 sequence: CASSASTGTSVDIASYNEQFF. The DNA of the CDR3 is TGTGCCAGCAGCGCCTCTACCGGGACTAGCGTGGATATTGCCTCCTACAATGAGCAGTTCTTC.